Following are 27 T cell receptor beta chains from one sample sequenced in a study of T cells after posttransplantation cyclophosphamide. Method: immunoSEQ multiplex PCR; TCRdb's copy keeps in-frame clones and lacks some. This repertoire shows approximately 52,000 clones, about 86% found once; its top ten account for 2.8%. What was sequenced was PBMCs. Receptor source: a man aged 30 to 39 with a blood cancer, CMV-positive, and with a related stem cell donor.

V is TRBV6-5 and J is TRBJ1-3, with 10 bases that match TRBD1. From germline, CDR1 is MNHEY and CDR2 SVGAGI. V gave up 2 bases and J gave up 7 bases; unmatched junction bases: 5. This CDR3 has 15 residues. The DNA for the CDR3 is TGTGCCAGCAGTTACGGCCGACAGGGGGCGAACACCATATATTTT. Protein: CASSYGRQGANTIYF.

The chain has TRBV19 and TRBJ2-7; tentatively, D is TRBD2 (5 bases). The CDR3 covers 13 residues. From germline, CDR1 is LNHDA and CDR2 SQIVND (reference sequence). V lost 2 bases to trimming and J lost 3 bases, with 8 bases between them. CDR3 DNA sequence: TGTGCCAGTAGTATATTAGAGGGCTACGAGCAGTACTTC. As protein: CASSILEGYEQYF.

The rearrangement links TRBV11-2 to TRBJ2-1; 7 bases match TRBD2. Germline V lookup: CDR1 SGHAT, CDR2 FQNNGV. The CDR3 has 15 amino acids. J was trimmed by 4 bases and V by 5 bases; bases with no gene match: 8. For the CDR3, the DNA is TGTGCCAGCAGCGCAGAGGGAGCGGGGTACAATGAGCAGTTCTTC. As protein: CASSAEGAGYNEQFF.

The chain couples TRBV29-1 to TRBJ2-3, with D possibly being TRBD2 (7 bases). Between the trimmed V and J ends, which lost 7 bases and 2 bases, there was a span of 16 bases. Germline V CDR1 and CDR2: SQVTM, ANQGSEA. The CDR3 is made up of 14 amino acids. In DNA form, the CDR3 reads TGCAGCGGGGGGGGACATTTTTCCACAGATACGCAGTATTTT. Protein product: CSGGGHFSTDTQYF.

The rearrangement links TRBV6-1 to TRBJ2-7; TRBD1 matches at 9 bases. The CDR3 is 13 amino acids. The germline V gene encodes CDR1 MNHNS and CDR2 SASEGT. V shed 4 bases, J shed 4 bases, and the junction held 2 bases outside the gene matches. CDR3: CASSGDRGYEQYF. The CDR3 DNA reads TGTGCCAGCAGTGGAGACAGGGGGTACGAGCAGTACTTC.

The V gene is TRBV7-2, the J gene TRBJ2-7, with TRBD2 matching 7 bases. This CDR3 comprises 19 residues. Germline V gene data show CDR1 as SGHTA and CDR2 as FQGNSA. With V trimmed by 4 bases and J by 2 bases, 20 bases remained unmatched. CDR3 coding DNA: TGTGCCAGCAGCTCCCGCCTGGGAGGGTTGAGGTCTACCCCCTACGAGCAGTACTTC. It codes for CASSSRLGGLRSTPYEQYF.

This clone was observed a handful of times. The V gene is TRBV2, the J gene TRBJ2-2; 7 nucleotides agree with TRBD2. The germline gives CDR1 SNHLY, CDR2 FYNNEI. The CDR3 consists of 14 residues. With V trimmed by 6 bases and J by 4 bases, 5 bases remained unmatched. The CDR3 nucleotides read TGTGCCAGCAGCAGTGGGAGGGCCACCGGGGAGCTGTTTTTT. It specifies CASSSGRATGELFF.

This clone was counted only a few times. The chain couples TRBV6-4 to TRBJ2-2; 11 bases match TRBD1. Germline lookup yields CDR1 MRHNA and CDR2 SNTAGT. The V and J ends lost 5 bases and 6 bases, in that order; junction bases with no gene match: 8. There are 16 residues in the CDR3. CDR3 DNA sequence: TGTGCCAGCAGTCCCAAGCCGGGACAGGGGGCCGGGGAGCTGTTTTTT. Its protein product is CASSPKPGQGAGELFF.

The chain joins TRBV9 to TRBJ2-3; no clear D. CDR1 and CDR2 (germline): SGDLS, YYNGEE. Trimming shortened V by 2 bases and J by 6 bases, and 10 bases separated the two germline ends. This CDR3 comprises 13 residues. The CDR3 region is CASSVYRSDTQYF. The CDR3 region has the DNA TGTGCCAGCAGCGTTTATAGGAGTGATACGCAGTATTTT.

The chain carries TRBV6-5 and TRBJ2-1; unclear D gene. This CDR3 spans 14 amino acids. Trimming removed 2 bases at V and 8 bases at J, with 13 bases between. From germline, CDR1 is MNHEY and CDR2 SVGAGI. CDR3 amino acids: CASSYKSPVHEQFF. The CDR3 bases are TGTGCCAGCAGTTACAAATCACCGGTCCATGAGCAGTTCTTC.

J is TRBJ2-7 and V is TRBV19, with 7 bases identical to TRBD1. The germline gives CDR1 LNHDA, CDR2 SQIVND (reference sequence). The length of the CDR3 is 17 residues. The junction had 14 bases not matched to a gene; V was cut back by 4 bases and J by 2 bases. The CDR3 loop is CASSKKKGGGLTYEQYF. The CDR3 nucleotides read TGTGCCAGTAGTAAAAAGAAAGGGGGCGGATTAACCTACGAGCAGTACTTC.

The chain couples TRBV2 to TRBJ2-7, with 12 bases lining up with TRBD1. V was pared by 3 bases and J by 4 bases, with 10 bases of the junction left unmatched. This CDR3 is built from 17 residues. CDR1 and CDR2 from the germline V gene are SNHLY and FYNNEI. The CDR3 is CASSEGQGAVAGYEQYF. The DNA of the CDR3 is TGTGCCAGCAGTGAGGGACAGGGGGCGGTAGCGGGATACGAGCAGTACTTC. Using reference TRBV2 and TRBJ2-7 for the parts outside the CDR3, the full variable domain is EPEVTQTPSHQVTQMGQEVILRCVPISNHLYFYWYRQILGQKVEFLVSFYNNEISEKSEIFDDQFSVERPDGSNFTLKIRSTKLEDSAMYFCASSEGQGAVAGYEQYFGPGTRLTVT.

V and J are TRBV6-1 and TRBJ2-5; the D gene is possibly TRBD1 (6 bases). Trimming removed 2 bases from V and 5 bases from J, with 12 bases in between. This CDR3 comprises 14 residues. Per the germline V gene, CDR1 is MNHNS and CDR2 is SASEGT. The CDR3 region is CASSEFGGRETQYF. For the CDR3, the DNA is TGTGCCAGCAGTGAATTTGGGGGCAGGGAGACCCAGTACTTC.

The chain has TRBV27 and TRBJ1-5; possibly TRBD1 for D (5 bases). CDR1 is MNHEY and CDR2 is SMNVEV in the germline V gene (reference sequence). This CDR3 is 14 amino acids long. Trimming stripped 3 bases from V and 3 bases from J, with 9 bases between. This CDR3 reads CASSFTGLNQPQHF. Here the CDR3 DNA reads TGTGCCAGCAGTTTTACAGGCCTCAATCAGCCCCAGCATTTT.

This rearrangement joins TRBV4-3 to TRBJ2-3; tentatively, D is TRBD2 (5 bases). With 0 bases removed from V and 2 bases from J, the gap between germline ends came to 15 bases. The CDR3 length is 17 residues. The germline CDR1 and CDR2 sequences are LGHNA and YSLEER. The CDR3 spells CASSQDLSGADTDTQYF. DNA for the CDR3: TGCGCCAGCAGCCAAGATCTGAGCGGAGCGGACACAGATACGCAGTATTTT.

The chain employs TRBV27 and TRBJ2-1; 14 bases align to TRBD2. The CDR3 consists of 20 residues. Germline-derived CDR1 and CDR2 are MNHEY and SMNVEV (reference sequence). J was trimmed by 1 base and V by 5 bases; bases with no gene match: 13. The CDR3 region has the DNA TGTGCCAGCAGTGGAAAACAGACTAGCGGGAGGGTTCGATCCTACAATGAGCAGTTCTTC. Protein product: CASSGKQTSGRVRSYNEQFF.

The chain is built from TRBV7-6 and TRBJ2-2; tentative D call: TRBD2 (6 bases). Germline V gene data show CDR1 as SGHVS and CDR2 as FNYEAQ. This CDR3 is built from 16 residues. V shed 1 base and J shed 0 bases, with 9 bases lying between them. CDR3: CASSLGWGANTGELFF. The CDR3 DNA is TGTGCCAGCAGCTTAGGTTGGGGGGCGAACACCGGGGAGCTGTTTTTT.

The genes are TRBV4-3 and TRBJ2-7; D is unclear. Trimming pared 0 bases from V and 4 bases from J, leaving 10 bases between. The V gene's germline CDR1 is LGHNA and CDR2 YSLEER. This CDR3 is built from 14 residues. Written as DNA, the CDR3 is TGCGCCAGCAGCCAAGATATTCGACTTTACGAGCAGTACTTC. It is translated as CASSQDIRLYEQYF.

CDR3 in amino acids: CASSYLQGADTEAFF. The CDR3 region has the DNA TGTGCCAGCAGCTACCTACAGGGGGCAGACACTGAAGCTTTCTTT. The chain combines TRBV11-1 with TRBJ1-1, with 9 bases identical to TRBD1. CDR1 and CDR2 (germline): SGHAT, FQDESV (reference sequence). Trimming removed 4 bases from V and 3 bases from J; junction bases left unmatched: 6. The CDR3 runs to 15 residues.

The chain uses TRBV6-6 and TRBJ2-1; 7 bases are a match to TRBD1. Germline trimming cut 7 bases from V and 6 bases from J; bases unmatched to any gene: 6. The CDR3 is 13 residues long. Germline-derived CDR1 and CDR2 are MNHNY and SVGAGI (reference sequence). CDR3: CASIRDSRNEQFF. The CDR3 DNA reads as TGTGCCAGCATTAGGGACAGCCGCAATGAGCAGTTCTTC.

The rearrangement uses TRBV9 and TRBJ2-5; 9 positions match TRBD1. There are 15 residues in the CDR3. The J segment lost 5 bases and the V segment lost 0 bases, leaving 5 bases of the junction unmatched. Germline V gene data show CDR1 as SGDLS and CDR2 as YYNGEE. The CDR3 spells CASSVAGTGLETQYF. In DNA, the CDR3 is TGTGCCAGCAGCGTAGCGGGGACAGGGTTGGAGACCCAGTACTTC.

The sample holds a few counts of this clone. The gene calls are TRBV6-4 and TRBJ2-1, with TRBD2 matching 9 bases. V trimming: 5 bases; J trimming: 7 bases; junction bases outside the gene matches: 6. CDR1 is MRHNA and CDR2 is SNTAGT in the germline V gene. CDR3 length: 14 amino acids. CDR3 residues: CASSLAGEKNEQFF. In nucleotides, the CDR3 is TGTGCCAGCAGTTTAGCGGGAGAGAAGAATGAGCAGTTCTTC.

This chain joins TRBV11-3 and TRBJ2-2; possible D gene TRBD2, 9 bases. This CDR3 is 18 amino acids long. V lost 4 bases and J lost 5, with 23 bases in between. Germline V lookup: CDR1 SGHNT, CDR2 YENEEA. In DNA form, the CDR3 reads TGTGCCAGCAGCTATCGCGGGAGGGCACAGGGGGGGACCGGGGAGCTGTTTTTT. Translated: CASSYRGRAQGGTGELFF. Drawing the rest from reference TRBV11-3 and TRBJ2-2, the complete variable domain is EAGVVQSPRYKIIEKKQPVAFWCNPISGHNTLYWYLQNLGQGPELLIRYENEEAVDDSQLPKDRFSAERLKGVDSTLKIQPAELGDSAVYLCASSYRGRAQGGTGELFFGEGSRLTVL.

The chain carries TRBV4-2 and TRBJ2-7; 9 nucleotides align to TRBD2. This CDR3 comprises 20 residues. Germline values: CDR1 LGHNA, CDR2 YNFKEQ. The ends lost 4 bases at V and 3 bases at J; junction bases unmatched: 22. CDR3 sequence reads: CASSPSTFRLADLNSYEQYF. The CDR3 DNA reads TGTGCCAGCAGCCCATCAACCTTCAGACTAGCGGATCTTAACAGCTACGAGCAGTACTTC.

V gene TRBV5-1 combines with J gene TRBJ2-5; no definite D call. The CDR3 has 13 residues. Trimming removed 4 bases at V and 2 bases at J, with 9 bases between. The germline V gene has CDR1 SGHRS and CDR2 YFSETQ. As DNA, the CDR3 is TGCGCCAGCAGCACCGGGTCACAAGAGACCCAGTACTTC. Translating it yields CASSTGSQETQYF.

CDR3 in amino acids: CASSETLAGGVNEQFF. The CDR3 DNA reads as TGTGCCAGCAGCGAGACACTAGCGGGAGGGGTCAATGAGCAGTTCTTC. J is TRBJ2-1 and V is TRBV2; TRBD2 matches 13 bases. The V and J ends lost 6 bases and 6 bases, in that order; junction bases with no gene match: 8. The CDR3 totals 16 residues. The germline V gene encodes CDR1 SNHLY and CDR2 FYNNEI.

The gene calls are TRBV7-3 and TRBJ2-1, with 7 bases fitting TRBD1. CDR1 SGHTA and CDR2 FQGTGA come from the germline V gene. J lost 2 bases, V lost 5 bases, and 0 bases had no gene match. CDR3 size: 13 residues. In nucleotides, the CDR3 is TGTGCCAGCAGCCAGGGGGCCTACAATGAGCAGTTCTTC. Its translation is CASSQGAYNEQFF.